Below are 13 T cell receptor beta chains sequenced from a single sample in a study of shared clonotypes between healthy human individuals. Repertoires were generated with immunoSEQ multiplex PCR, while TCRdb's copy carries only in-frame clones and drops some. The table shows around 2,000,000 clones, with approximately 94% occurring only once. Terminally differentiated effector memory CD45RA+ cells were left out of the naive CD8 fraction, which was CD45RO-negative and positively selected for CCR7. Sequencing used naive CD8+ T cells sorted from blood. The receptors derive from a man between 18 and 29 years old in good health.

The rearrangement joins TRBV7-2 to TRBJ2-1; tentatively, D is TRBD2 (5 bases). V was trimmed by 1 base and J by 2 bases, leaving 15 bases between them. The length of the CDR3 is 17 residues. Germline CDR1 and CDR2: SGHTA and FQGNSA. CDR3 sequence: CASSLDTIRGPYNEQFF. CDR3 bases: TGTGCCAGCAGCTTAGATACTATCAGAGGGCCCTACAATGAGCAGTTCTTC.

As concerns this clone: Other DNA sequences within the sample encode an identical CDR3. The rearrangement joins TRBV10-1 to TRBJ1-3; D uncertain. Trimming pared 0 bases from V and 0 bases from J, leaving 6 bases between. Germline V gene data show CDR1 as WNHNN and CDR2 as SYGVQD (reference sequence). This CDR3 spans 15 amino acids. This CDR3 is CASSESASSGNTIYF. For the CDR3, the DNA is TGCGCCAGCAGTGAGTCGGCGAGCTCTGGAAACACCATATATTTT.

The gene calls are TRBV27 and TRBJ2-7; D might be TRBD2 (6 bases). V was cut by 2 bases and J by 4 bases, with 12 bases left in between. This CDR3 region has 14 residues. Germline V CDR1 and CDR2: MNHEY, SMNVEV (reference sequence). The CDR3: CASSLMGGGYEQYF. The CDR3 DNA reads TGTGCCAGCAGTTTAATGGGAGGAGGGTACGAGCAGTACTTC.

This clone was found once. V is TRBV10-2 and J is TRBJ1-4; TRBD1 matches 9 bases. CDR3 length: 16 amino acids. Per the germline V gene, CDR1 is WSHSY and CDR2 is SAAADI. The trim removed 4 bases at V and 4 bases at J, leaving 7 bases unmatched. Here the CDR3 DNA reads TGCGCCAGCAGTGTAGGGGACAGGGCCCTTAATGAAAAACTGTTTTTT. It encodes CASSVGDRALNEKLFF.

Notes on this clone: Other nucleotide sequences in the sample specify the same CDR3. The gene calls are TRBV11-2 and TRBJ2-7; TRBD1 might be the D (6 bases). Per the germline V gene, CDR1 is SGHAT and CDR2 is FQNNGV. V was clipped by 5 bases and J by 6 bases, with 14 bases between them. The CDR3 loop spans 13 amino acids. The CDR3 DNA sequence: TGTGCCAGCAGCCCCGGGCAGGGGCTCGAGCAGTACTTC. This sequence encodes CASSPGQGLEQYF.

The chain links TRBV5-8 to TRBJ1-6; D is possibly TRBD1 (5 bases). The CDR3 length is 18 residues. In germline, CDR1 is SGHTS, CDR2 YDEGEE. Between the trimmed V and J ends, which lost 3 bases and 0 bases, there was a span of 16 bases. The CDR3 nucleotides read TGTGCCAGCAGCTCTCTAGGGACTCTGAGCTCCTATAATTCACCCCTCCACTTT. It yields the protein CASSSLGTLSSYNSPLHF.

The V gene is TRBV19, the J gene TRBJ1-5; unclear D gene. Trimming stripped 3 bases from V and 3 bases from J, with 6 bases between. Looked up from germline, CDR1 is LNHDA and CDR2 is SQIVND (reference sequence). This CDR3 region has 13 residues. The CDR3, as DNA: TGTGCCAGTAGTATGAGCAACAATCAGCCCCAGCATTTT. Its protein product is CASSMSNNQPQHF.

The chain uses TRBV30 and TRBJ2-7; D might be TRBD1 or TRBD2, each matching 5 bases. V was shortened by 0 bases and J by 0 bases, with 15 bases between the two germline ends. The germline V gene encodes CDR1 GTSNPN and CDR2 SVGIG (reference sequence). The CDR3 sequence is 16 residues long. The CDR3 coding sequence is TGTGCCTGGAGTGTATTACGCGGGCAGGGCTCCTACGAGCAGTACTTC. Amino acids: CAWSVLRGQGSYEQYF.

This rearrangement joins TRBV15 to TRBJ1-5; the D gene is possibly TRBD1 (5 bases). Germline V lookup: CDR1 LNHNV, CDR2 YYDKDF (reference sequence). This CDR3 has 16 residues. V was pared by 4 bases and J by 1 base, with 14 bases between. CDR3 sequence (DNA): TGTGCCACCAGCATGGGTAGGGGCACGAGCAATCAGCCCCAGCATTTT. As protein: CATSMGRGTSNQPQHF.

The rearrangement links TRBV6-5 to TRBJ2-7, with D possibly TRBD1 on 6 matching bases. The V end was cut by 2 bases, the J end by 4 bases, with 12 bases between. The CDR3 covers 14 residues. The germline gives CDR1 MNHEY, CDR2 SVGAGI. This CDR3 is CASSYLDRIYEQYF. The CDR3 nucleotides read TGTGCCAGCAGTTACCTTGACAGGATTTACGAGCAGTACTTC.

This clone occurred once. V is TRBV4-3 and J is TRBJ2-7; TRBD2 matches at 8 bases. The CDR3 consists of 15 residues. Germline CDR1 is LGHNA and CDR2 is YSLEER. V was clipped by 4 bases and J by 2 bases; unmatched bases: 7. This CDR3 is CASSLYGGETYEQYF. The CDR3 DNA reads TGCGCCAGCAGCCTGTACGGGGGGGAAACCTACGAGCAGTACTTC.

Concerning this clone: An end of the junction does not agree with germline; a read error may underlie this. The rearrangement uses TRBV7-7 and TRBJ2-5, with 8 bases aligning to TRBD1. Germline V gives CDR1 SSHAT, CDR2 FNYEAQ (reference sequence). This CDR3 spans 15 amino acids. The CDR3 protein is CASSLGTGGRGTQYF. The CDR3 DNA sequence: TGTGCTAGCAGCTTAGGGACAGGAGGGAGAGGGACCCAGTACTTC.

V usage is TRBV9 and J usage is TRBJ1-2; possible D gene TRBD1, 5 bases. The CDR3 sequence is 12 residues long. The germline V gene encodes CDR1 SGDLS and CDR2 YYNGEE. Trimming removed 0 bases from V and 8 bases from J, with 8 bases in between. The CDR3 loop is CASSVDRDGYTF. The CDR3 DNA is TGTGCCAGCAGCGTAGATAGGGACGGCTACACCTTC.